The 15 T cell receptor beta chains in this list originate from one sample, sequenced in a study of shared clonotypes between healthy human individuals. Method: immunoSEQ multiplex PCR; TCRdb's copy keeps in-frame clones and lacks some. The data show about 2.3 million clones, 93% seen once. Sequenced sample: naive CD4+ T cells from PBMCs. This sample's subset: CD45RA+ positively selected. These receptors were obtained from a man between 18 and 29 years old in good health. Some clones in this sample may be carry-over from other donors' samples.

J is TRBJ2-1 and V is TRBV19; D is undetermined. The V and J ends lost 7 bases and 0 bases respectively, with 4 bases between them. This CDR3 contains 12 residues. Germline values: CDR1 LNHDA, CDR2 SQIVND (reference sequence). The CDR3 bases are TGTGCCAGTATTGGCTCCTACAATGAGCAGTTCTTC. Its translation: CASIGSYNEQFF. The full variable domain, in which reference TRBV19 and TRBJ2-1 provide the parts outside the CDR3, is DGGITQSPKYLFRKEGQNVTLSCEQNLNHDAMYWYRQDPGQGLRLIYYSQIVNDFQKGDIAEGYSVSREKKESFPLTVTSAQKNPTAFYLCASIGSYNEQFFGPGTRLTVL.

The chain links TRBV6-6 to TRBJ2-5; a weak D match, TRBD2 (6 bases). Trimming took off 5 bases at V and 5 bases at J, with 15 bases between the two ends. The CDR3 extends over 14 amino acids. The germline gives CDR1 MNHNY, CDR2 SVGAGI (reference sequence). Here the CDR3 DNA reads TGTGCCAGCAGTACTGGGGCGGGAAGGGAGACCCAGTACTTC. Its translation is CASSTGAGRETQYF.

This chain links TRBV7-9 with TRBJ2-2; no clear D gene. Germline V gene lookup returns CDR1 SEHNR and CDR2 FQNEAQ (reference sequence). The CDR3 loop spans 16 amino acids. Between the trimmed V and J ends, which lost 5 bases and 7 bases, there was a span of 20 bases. CDR3: CASSPLPIASGGELFF. In nucleotides, the CDR3 is TGTGCCAGCAGCCCCCTGCCGATTGCGAGTGGCGGGGAGCTGTTTTTT.

The rearrangement uses TRBV11-2 and TRBJ2-7; D is perhaps TRBD1 (5 bases). Trimming removed 5 bases at V and 7 bases at J, with 15 bases between. Germline V gene data show CDR1 as SGHAT and CDR2 as FQNNGV. This CDR3 is 13 amino acids long. The chain's CDR3 is CASSRQFPGEQYF. The CDR3 DNA follows: TGTGCCAGCAGCCGACAGTTCCCTGGGGAGCAGTACTTC. Looking up the rest from reference TRBV11-2 and TRBJ2-7 gives the full variable domain: EAGVAQSPRYKIIEKRQSVAFWCNPISGHATLYWYQQILGQGPKLLIQFQNNGVVDDSQLPKDRFSAERLKGVDSTLKIQPAKLEDSAVYLCASSRQFPGEQYFGPGTRLTVT.

In DNA, the CDR3 is TGTGCCAGCAGCCCCAGAACGATGGGGGGCAGCACTGAAGCTTTCTTT. Its translation is CASSPRTMGGSTEAFF. The V call is TRBV7-8, the J call TRBJ1-1, with TRBD1 as a possible D gene (6 bases). Trimming pared 5 bases from V and 4 bases from J, leaving 20 bases between. The CDR3 length is 16 residues. Germline V gene sequence: CDR1 SGHVS, CDR2 FQNEAQ.

The chain carries TRBV4-3 and TRBJ2-4; no firm D call. CDR1 is LGHNA and CDR2 is YSLEER in the germline V gene. V was clipped by 4 bases and J by 2 bases, with 12 bases between them. This CDR3 has 15 amino acids. The CDR3 sequence: CASSPGASSKNIQYF. DNA for the CDR3: TGCGCCAGCAGCCCAGGCGCAAGTTCCAAAAACATTCAGTACTTC.

The chain is built from TRBV5-4 and TRBJ2-3; possibly TRBD2 for D (5 bases). CDR3 length equals 15 residues. Looked up from germline, CDR1 is SGHNT and CDR2 is YYREEE (reference sequence). V lost 6 bases, J lost 0 bases, and 14 bases lay in between. In DNA, the CDR3 is TGTGCCAGCATCCTCAGGAGCGGTAGCACAGATACGCAGTATTTT. It codes for CASILRSGSTDTQYF.

This clone has only a few counts. This chain links TRBV25-1 with TRBJ1-1; D remains unclear. CDR1 is MGHDK, CDR2 SYGVNS, per germline. Between the trimmed V and J ends, which lost 0 bases and 3 bases, there was a span of 11 bases. This CDR3 spans 15 amino acids. The CDR3, as DNA: TGTGCCAGCAGTGAATACGGTGCGATGGACACTGAAGCTTTCTTT. As protein: CASSEYGAMDTEAFF.

V and J are TRBV28 and TRBJ2-3; 11 bases are shared with TRBD2. The CDR3 extends over 17 amino acids. Germline CDR1 MDHEN, CDR2 SYDVKM. Trimming at V came to 6 bases and at J to 2 bases, leaving 10 bases not matched to a gene. Written as DNA, the CDR3 is TGTGCCAGCAGCCCCCGGTCTAGCGGGAGGCTCACAGATACGCAGTATTTT. As protein: CASSPRSSGRLTDTQYF.

This clone was seen just once. Other DNA sequences of this sample code for an identical CDR3. V is TRBV5-1 and J is TRBJ2-6; D is ambiguous. Germline V lookup: CDR1 SGHRS, CDR2 YFSETQ. The CDR3 runs to 16 residues. The germline V and J ends were trimmed by 0 bases and 0 bases, with 7 bases remaining between them. As DNA, the CDR3 is TGCGCCAGCAGCTTGGAGGCCCTCTCTGGGGCCAACGTCCTGACTTTC. Amino acid sequence: CASSLEALSGANVLTF.

This chain uses TRBV4-2 with TRBJ2-1; no firm D call. The CDR3 extends over 15 amino acids. Trimming shortened V by 0 bases and J by 5 bases, and 11 bases separated the two germline ends. Germline V gene sequence: CDR1 LGHNA, CDR2 YNFKEQ. The CDR3 DNA reads as TGTGCCAGCAGCCAAGATGGAGTGCGTGACAATGAGCAGTTCTTC. Translation gives CASSQDGVRDNEQFF.

As for this clone: The same CDR3 also results from other DNA sequences found in this sample. The chain carries TRBV2 and TRBJ2-7; 8 bases agree with TRBD1. V shed 6 bases, J shed 3 bases, and the junction held 1 base outside the gene matches. This CDR3 region has 12 residues. The germline V gene encodes CDR1 SNHLY and CDR2 FYNNEI. The CDR3 region has the DNA TGTGCCAGCAGCGGACAGGGCTACGAGCAGTACTTC. This gives the protein CASSGQGYEQYF.

This sequence joins TRBV5-1 and TRBJ2-1; 11 nucleotides align to TRBD2. The CDR3 is 16 residues long. Germline CDR1 and CDR2: SGHRS and YFSETQ. V lost 3 bases to trimming and J lost 4 bases; unmatched junction nucleotides: 6. The DNA of the CDR3 is TGCGCCAGCAGCTCTGCCGGGACTAGCGGATACAATGAGCAGTTCTTC. This sequence encodes CASSSAGTSGYNEQFF.

The chain joins TRBV6-5 to TRBJ2-5, with D perhaps matching TRBD2 (5 bases). Germline V gene lookup returns CDR1 MNHEY and CDR2 SVGAGI. The CDR3 extends over 14 amino acids. V shed 0 bases and J shed 6 bases, with 11 bases lying between them. CDR3: CASSYSRVAKTQYF. CDR3 DNA: TGTGCCAGCAGTTACTCGAGGGTTGCAAAGACCCAGTACTTC.

V gene TRBV5-1 combines with J gene TRBJ1-4, with D perhaps TRBD1 (5 bases). In germline, CDR1 is SGHRS, CDR2 YFSETQ. Deletions cut 2 bases from V and 8 bases from J, with 13 bases between. This CDR3 is 14 amino acids long. The CDR3 DNA reads as TGCGCCAGCAGCTTCTTAGGGGTCGAGGAAAAACTGTTTTTT. Amino acids: CASSFLGVEEKLFF.